This T cell receptor beta chain was retrieved from a study of PD-1 blockade in classical Hodgkin lymphoma (dated by TCRdb to 2020 to 2021). Regarding the research as a whole: Nivolumab dosing was 3 mg/kg intravenously every 2 weeks, continuing until either disease progression or unacceptable toxicity. To define a peripheral blood immune signature of response to PD-1 blockade in classical Hodgkin lymphoma, the study combined TCR beta sequencing with CyTOF.

In regard to this clone: This clone's antigen is unknown. The sample holds no much larger clone one base away, and base qualities are not on file.

Based on the germline V gene, the CDR1 and CDR2 sequences are KGHSH and LQKENI. The CDR3 has 16 amino acids, counting the end cysteine and phenylalanine. The read is trimmed to its CDR3 DNA, 48 bases read in frame from base 1. V was cut back by 6 bases and J by 5 bases, leaving a gap of 19 bases between them. General study outcomes and caveats: Among trial patients, those achieving complete response had baseline diversity similar to that of newly diagnosed patients, while diversity was significantly lower in partial responders and progressors. The study was restricted to a single clinical trial cohort, and the causes of repertoire differences, possibly disease activity or prior therapy, were left undefined. Patients starting nivolumab less than 1 year after ASCT had lower diversity and were excluded from later analyses to avoid confounding by immune reconstitution. Newly diagnosed patients were reported to have lower baseline TCR diversity than healthy donors, and relapsed/refractory patients were reported to have lower baseline TCR diversity still. CD4+ but not CD8+ TCR diversity rose significantly by C4D1 (p=0.0027 vs p=0.16), most apparent in complete responders (p=0.02).

Genomic DNA was isolated using the Qiagen DNeasy kit from unsorted PBMCs as well as from negatively selected CD4+ and CD8+ fractions. Using primers that anneal to V and J segments, immunoSEQ multiplex PCR amplified the TCR beta CDR3 regions. A synthetic immune receptor repertoire was used to minimize amplification bias, and any residual bias was removed computationally once sequencing was done. The authors' analysis ran thus. Custom Python scripts were used to quantify repertoire diversity as the Shannon entropy index. Unsorted, CD4+ and CD8+ repertoires were examined separately, except in combined analyses, for which CD4+ and CD8+ sequences were merged in silico. Clonal expansion was defined as at least a 2-fold frequency increase after treatment relative to C1D1, with a pseudocount of 0.5 for undetected baseline clones. Clones with 0 or 1 copy at C1D1 were classified as singleton clones, and clones with 2 or more copies were classified as non-singleton clones. Clones expanded in unsorted samples were assigned a CD4+, CD8+ or unknown annotation through matching of protein sequences in sorted samples from the same patient. Diversity changes from C1D1 to C4D1 were tested in paired samples using Wilcoxon tests. Imported from immuneACCESS, the table was reduced by TCRdb to in-frame sequences with V and J called. These copies leave out some clones; in studies compared against another copy, an unresolved V gene accounts for under half, and the cause of the remainder is not known. That table supplies the V and J calls and clone size; D and trimming were determined from the DNA. The sample records tens of thousands of clones, more than 90% of which are singletons. 6.5% to 9.5% of the sample is taken by the ten largest.

The sample's time point label, decoded: cycle 4 day 1 (C4D1), after five to seven weeks of nivolumab. Every trial patient had relapsed following autologous stem cell transplantation, and prior brentuximab vedotin exposure was what differed among cohorts A, B and C. The trial cohort comprised a few dozen patients with relapsed/refractory classical Hodgkin lymphoma whose best overall responses were complete response, partial response or progressive disease. Single-agent nivolumab was administered to trial patients in the multi-cohort phase II CheckMate 205 trial. An independent review committee assessed best overall response by applying the 2007 International Working Group response criteria. Trial PBMCs were collected just before the start of nivolumab (C1D1) and during therapy at cycle 2 day 1 and cycle 4 day 1. Peripheral blood was collected in 8 mL Vacutainer Cell Preparation Tubes, from which PBMCs were isolated by centrifugation and then cryopreserved.

This clonotype was obtained from a human donor with classical Hodgkin lymphoma. The material sequenced was peripheral blood mononuclear cells (PBMCs), taken before the fourth cycle of nivolumab. The sequence joins TRBV18 to TRBJ2-2; the D region possibly corresponds to TRBD1 (5 bases align). The nucleotide sequence is TGTGCCAGCTCTGACAGTTTACGAAGTGGGACCGGGGAGCTGTTTTTT. This sequence encodes CASSDSLRSGTGELFF.